The sequence of this T cell receptor beta chain was determined in a study of early T cells in non-severe SARS-CoV-2 infection. Study-level information: Chains from this unsorted whole-blood bulk RNA could not be paired.

This clonotype was counted ten times or more. CDR3 length: 14 residues. Per the germline V gene, CDR1 is SGHTA and CDR2 is FQGTGA. The trim removed 5 bases at V and 6 bases at J, leaving 9 bases unmatched. TCRdb passed the 5' RACE reads through MiXCR, listing each CDR3 protein once. This table holds around 40,000 distinct CDR3 sequences, around 6.5% found once. The specimen sequenced was whole blood. V is TRBV7-3 and J is TRBJ1-2, with 7 nucleotides matching TRBD1. The source is an adult who was a healthcare worker with PCR-confirmed SARS-CoV-2 infection or an uninfected control (not recorded which). The CDR3 sequence: CASSRGGTADGYTF. The CDR3 nucleotides are TGTGCCAGCAGCCGAGGCGGGACAGCGGATGGCTACACCTTC.